A single T cell receptor beta chain is shown here with its context. Per the study methods: Nucleated cell counts were estimated from reference gene primer amplification. The assay was immunoSEQ multiplex PCR, and TCRdb's table has in-frame clones only and misses some. V, J and clone size derive from that table, while D and trimming were established from the DNA sequence. The table has more than 350,000 clones, about 87% seen once. V dropped 8 bases and J dropped 7; count of bases not matched to a gene: 4. The CDR3 runs 12 residues. The germline V gene encodes CDR1 SNHLY and CDR2 FYNNEI. This entry comes from a study of blood T cell repertoires in COVID-19.

The chain recombines TRBV2 with TRBJ2-1; the match to TRBD2 covers 8 bases. Sequenced material: peripheral blood. This clonotype originated in a woman aged 25 to 45 with COVID-19, enrolled during active disease. The CDR3, as DNA: TGTGCCAGCGAAACGGGAGGGAATGAGCAGTTCTTC. It codes for CASETGGNEQFF.